Sequencing of this T cell receptor (beta chain) was carried out in a study of T cells in Graves' hyperthyroidism and ophthalmopathy. The blood sample dates from first hyperthyroidism diagnosis, preceding any ophthalmopathy symptoms. This clonotype was found many times. What it binds is unknown. General study findings and limits: Ophthalmopathy was predicted by the model a median of roughly 6.6 months ahead of onset.

Trimming at V came to 3 bases and at J to 1 base, leaving 4 bases not matched to a gene. Germline CDR1 SGHAT, CDR2 FQNNGV. CDR3 length equals 15 residues. What was amplified from RNA transcripts were TCR beta CDR3 regions. Using the HTBI primer set, a first-round RT-PCR was run on the TCR CDR3. TCRdb passed the multiplex PCR reads through MiXCR, listing each CDR3 protein once. The data show 130,000 to 150,000 distinct CDR3 sequences, with less than 25% seen just once and 67% held by the top ten. This receptor was obtained from a woman between 45 and 60 years old with Graves' hyperthyroidism that later progressed to Graves' ophthalmopathy. The chain is built from TRBV11-2 and TRBJ1-1; TRBD1 matches at 8 bases. Source material: blood. The CDR3 DNA reads TGTGCCAGCAGCTTTGACAGGGGTAGGAACACTGAAGCTTTCTTT. It is translated as CASSFDRGRNTEAFF.